The 23 T cell receptor beta chains in this list originate from one sample, sequenced in a study of blood T cell repertoires in COVID-19. Method: immunoSEQ multiplex PCR; TCRdb's copy keeps in-frame clones and lacks some. The sample carries roughly 50,000 clones, 75% to 90% recorded once. The sequencing sample was made of peripheral blood. The receptor source for this set is a human donor in a cohort sampled during active COVID-19.

The CDR3 is CSASSGDYGYTF. The DNA of the CDR3 is TGCAGTGCTAGTTCCGGGGACTATGGCTACACCTTC. The V call is TRBV20-1, the J call TRBJ1-2; D unresolved. The V end was cut by 3 bases, the J end by 3 bases, with 8 bases between. The length of the CDR3 is 12 residues. Germline CDR1 is DFQATT and CDR2 is SNEGSKA (reference sequence).

This clone was seen a few times. The J gene is TRBJ1-1, the V gene TRBV9; D possibly corresponds to TRBD1 (5 bases). Germline CDR1 is SGDLS and CDR2 is YYNGEE. The CDR3 contains 13 residues. V was shortened by 4 bases and J by 5 bases, with 12 bases between the two germline ends. The DNA of the CDR3 is TGTGCCAGCAGCCCCGGGGGGGTAACTGAAGCTTTCTTT. This encodes CASSPGGVTEAFF.

This rearrangement joins TRBV5-1 to TRBJ2-2; 7 bases fit TRBD1. CDR3 length: 14 residues. CDR1 and CDR2 (germline): SGHRS, YFSETQ. J gave up 4 bases and V 7 bases, and 7 bases lay outside the gene matches. CDR3: CASSGTAGTGELFF. CDR3 coding DNA: TGCGCCAGCTCCGGGACAGCTGGCACCGGGGAGCTGTTTTTT. The full variable domain, completed using reference TRBV5-1 and TRBJ2-2, is KAGVTQTPRYLIKTRGQQVTLSCSPISGHRSVSWYQQTPGQGLQFLFEYFSETQRNKGNFPGRFSGRQFSNSRSEMNVSTLELGDSALYLCASSGTAGTGELFFGEGSRLTVL.

V gene TRBV19 combines with J gene TRBJ2-6, with unresolved D. V lost 1 base to trimming and J lost 0 bases, with 10 bases between them. Germline V gives CDR1 LNHDA, CDR2 SQIVND (reference sequence). The length of the CDR3 is 17 residues. CDR3 amino acids: CASSIGRASSGANVLTF. The CDR3 DNA follows: TGTGCCAGTAGTATAGGTCGAGCGAGCTCTGGGGCCAACGTCCTGACTTTC.

The chain recombines TRBV6-5 with TRBJ2-7; D unresolved. Trimming removed 10 bases from V and 2 bases from J, with 15 bases in between. CDR1 is MNHEY, CDR2 SVGAGI, per germline. This CDR3 is 13 amino acids long. CDR3 loop: CATTRQSTYEQYF. CDR3 sequence (DNA): TGTGCCACCACGCGGCAAAGTACCTACGAGCAGTACTTC.

This chain links TRBV4-1 with TRBJ1-5; 7 nucleotides match TRBD1. The CDR3 is 14 residues long. The germline V gene has CDR1 MGHRA and CDR2 YSYEKL. The V gene end was trimmed by 4 bases and the J gene end by 7 bases; junction bases not matched to a gene: 7. The CDR3 loop reads CASSRTGLEQPQHF. The CDR3 DNA reads as TGCGCCAGCAGCCGGACAGGTTTGGAGCAGCCCCAGCATTTT.

The V call is TRBV19, the J call TRBJ2-7, with D tentatively TRBD1 (6 bases). V was trimmed by 3 bases and J by 0 bases, leaving 12 bases between them. Germline-derived CDR1 and CDR2 are LNHDA and SQIVND (reference sequence). CDR3 length equals 15 residues. The CDR3 DNA reads TGTGCCAGTAGTATCAAGCAGGACAGCTCCTACGAGCAGTACTTC. This codes for CASSIKQDSSYEQYF.

The rearrangement joins TRBV3-1 (or the pseudogene TRBV3-2) to TRBJ2-1; 12 bases match TRBD2. The trim removed 1 base at V and 5 bases at J, leaving 6 bases unmatched. CDR3 length: 17 residues. CDR1 and CDR2 from the germline V gene are LGHDT and YNNKEL (reference sequence). CDR3 in DNA: TGTGCCAGCAGCCAAGCTCACACTAGCGGGGGGCACAATGAGCAGTTCTTC. It yields the protein CASSQAHTSGGHNEQFF.

Only one count was recorded for this clone. The rearrangement links TRBV7-8 to TRBJ1-3; TRBD1 aligns across 8 bases. Unmatched junction bases numbered 7, after V lost 3 bases and J lost 0 bases. The CDR3 extends over 17 amino acids. CDR1 and CDR2 from the germline V gene are SGHVS and FQNEAQ. The CDR3 DNA is TGTGCCAGCAGCTTCTCCAGGACAGGGAACTCTGGAAACACCATATATTTT. This gives the protein CASSFSRTGNSGNTIYF. The full variable domain, in which reference TRBV7-8 and TRBJ1-3 provide the parts outside the CDR3, is GAGVSQSPRYKVAKRGQDVALRCDPISGHVSLFWYQQALGQGPEFLTYFQNEAQLDKSGLPSDRFFAERPEGSVSTLKIQRTQQEDSAVYLCASSFSRTGNSGNTIYFGEGSWLTVV.

J is TRBJ1-1 and V is TRBV2; 10 bases align to TRBD1. Trimming at V came to 4 bases and at J to 4 bases, leaving 6 bases not matched to a gene. The CDR3 covers 15 residues. In germline, CDR1 is SNHLY, CDR2 FYNNEI. As DNA, the CDR3 is TGTGCCAGCAGTGGACAGGGGGCTGAGTTCACTGAAGCTTTCTTT. This encodes CASSGQGAEFTEAFF.

The genes are TRBV6-6 and TRBJ1-1; 11 bases are shared with TRBD1. Per the germline V gene, CDR1 is MNHNY and CDR2 is SVGAGI (reference sequence). With V trimmed by 5 bases and J by 7 bases, 18 bases remained unmatched. The CDR3 contains 18 residues. CDR3 DNA sequence: TGTGCCAGCAGTCGAACCCGGACCGGGACAGGGGGGACCGATGAAGCTTTCTTT. The encoded protein is CASSRTRTGTGGTDEAFF.

This rearrangement joins TRBV19 to TRBJ1-2; D might be TRBD1 (5 bases). Trimming left V 7 bases short and J 6 bases short, with 15 bases between. The CDR3 has 13 amino acids. Germline assignment: CDR1 LNHDA and CDR2 SQIVND (reference sequence). The chain's CDR3 is CASTLKTANGYTF. CDR3 DNA: TGTGCCAGTACTCTCAAGACAGCGAATGGCTACACCTTC. The variable domain in full, completed from reference TRBV19 and TRBJ1-2, reads DGGITQSPKYLFRKEGQNVTLSCEQNLNHDAMYWYRQDPGQGLRLIYYSQIVNDFQKGDIAEGYSVSREKKESFPLTVTSAQKNPTAFYLCASTLKTANGYTFGSGTRLTVV.

V is TRBV7-2 and J is TRBJ1-4; 7 bases match TRBD1. V trimming: 2 bases; J trimming: 4 bases; junction bases outside the gene matches: 16. This CDR3 has 19 amino acids. CDR1 and CDR2 from the germline V gene are SGHTA and FQGNSA. The CDR3 DNA is TGTGCCAGCAGCTTATGGGGCGGGACAGTCCAAAGGATTAATGAAAAACTGTTTTTT. Its protein is CASSLWGGTVQRINEKLFF. Full variable domain (missing parts from reference TRBV7-2 and TRBJ1-4): GAGVSQSPSNKVTEKGKDVELRCDPISGHTALYWYRQSLGQGLEFLIYFQGNSAPDKSGLPSDRFSAERTGGSVSTLTIQRTQQEDSAVYLCASSLWGGTVQRINEKLFFGSGTQLSVL.

This chain connects TRBV7-2 to TRBJ1-6, with TRBD1 as a possible D gene (6 bases). CDR1 SGHTA and CDR2 FQGNSA come from the germline V gene. V lost 1 base to trimming and J lost 10 bases, with 14 bases between them. The CDR3 runs 15 residues. CDR3 coding DNA: TGTGCCAGCAGCTTAGGAAGGGGGAGAAGGTCACCCCTCCACTTT. Protein product: CASSLGRGRRSPLHF.

The sample holds one count of this clone. The gene calls are TRBV27 and TRBJ2-7, with 9 bases identical to TRBD1. Germline V CDR1 and CDR2: MNHEY, SMNVEV (reference sequence). This CDR3 spans 13 amino acids. V shed 3 bases, J shed 6 bases, and the junction held 3 bases outside the gene matches. The CDR3: CASSFTTGGEQYF. For the CDR3, the DNA is TGTGCCAGCAGTTTCACGACAGGGGGCGAGCAGTACTTC.

This rearrangement joins TRBV6-5 to TRBJ1-6; 7 nucleotides align to TRBD1. This CDR3 spans 13 amino acids. The trim removed 7 bases at V and 6 bases at J, leaving 3 bases unmatched. Germline CDR1 and CDR2: MNHEY and SVGAGI. CDR3 loop: CASTGTVNSPLHF. For the CDR3, the DNA is TGTGCCAGCACTGGGACAGTTAATTCACCCCTCCACTTT.

The J gene is TRBJ1-1, the V gene TRBV7-9; D uncertain. Trimming stripped 5 bases from V and 6 bases from J, with 10 bases between. The CDR3 runs to 12 residues. Germline CDR1 is SEHNR and CDR2 is FQNEAQ (reference sequence). The CDR3 nucleotides read TGTGCCAGCAGCACCAGCGGTCCTGAAGCTTTCTTT. The encoded protein is CASSTSGPEAFF. The variable domain in full, with the rest retrieved from reference TRBV7-9 and TRBJ1-1, is DTGVSQNPRHKITKRGQNVTFRCDPISEHNRLYWYRQTLGQGPEFLTYFQNEAQLEKSRLLSDRFSAERPKGSFSTLEIQRTEQGDSAMYLCASSTSGPEAFFGQGTRLTVV.

This clone was seen a single time. The CDR3 reads CASSLEGVSPGRAFF. The CDR3 nucleotides are TGCGCCAGCAGCTTGGAGGGGGTATCCCCAGGTCGTGCTTTCTTT. The genes are TRBV5-1 and TRBJ1-1; D perhaps matches TRBD1 (6 bases). Germline lookup yields CDR1 SGHRS and CDR2 YFSETQ. The V end was cut by 0 bases, the J end by 11 bases, with 20 bases between. The CDR3 contains 15 residues.

The sample holds one count of this clone. This chain connects TRBV9 to TRBJ2-7; 7 bases line up with TRBD1. Germline CDR1 SGDLS, CDR2 YYNGEE. This CDR3 has 13 amino acids. V shed 2 bases and J 4 bases; nucleotides not matched to a gene: 3. In DNA, the CDR3 is TGTGCCAGCAGCGTGGACAGGAATTACGAGCAGTACTTC. Translation: CASSVDRNYEQYF.

CDR3 in amino acids: CASSLNTGESLYEQYF. The CDR3 nucleotides read TGTGCCAGCAGCTTGAATACAGGGGAGTCCCTGTACGAGCAGTACTTC. The chain joins TRBV7-2 to TRBJ2-7; 7 nucleotides agree with TRBD1. The trim removed 3 bases at V and 4 bases at J, leaving 12 bases unmatched. The CDR3 consists of 16 residues. Germline lookup yields CDR1 SGHTA and CDR2 FQGNSA.

The table lists this clone with a count of one. The rearrangement uses TRBV7-2 and TRBJ1-4; TRBD1 matches at 9 bases. CDR1 SGHTA and CDR2 FQGNSA come from the germline V gene. The CDR3 contains 15 residues. The J segment lost 8 bases and the V segment lost 2 bases, leaving 6 bases of the junction unmatched. CDR3: CASSLPTGGREKLFF. The CDR3 region has the DNA TGTGCCAGCAGCTTACCCACAGGGGGCCGCGAAAAACTGTTTTTT.

The chain uses TRBV19 and TRBJ1-2, with a tentative D call TRBD1 (5 bases). The CDR3 is made up of 13 amino acids. Germline-derived CDR1 and CDR2 are LNHDA and SQIVND (reference sequence). The V and J ends lost 3 bases and 4 bases respectively, with 9 bases between them. This chain's CDR3 is CASSIQGPYGYTF. In nucleotides, the CDR3 is TGTGCCAGTAGTATTCAGGGCCCCTATGGCTACACCTTC. The variable domain in full, completed from reference TRBV19 and TRBJ1-2, reads DGGITQSPKYLFRKEGQNVTLSCEQNLNHDAMYWYRQDPGQGLRLIYYSQIVNDFQKGDIAEGYSVSREKKESFPLTVTSAQKNPTAFYLCASSIQGPYGYTFGSGTRLTVV.

This clone came up a few times. This sequence joins TRBV5-6 and TRBJ2-7; 8 positions agree with TRBD1. This CDR3 spans 11 amino acids. V lost 6 bases to trimming and J lost 7 bases; unmatched junction nucleotides: 3. Germline V gene sequence: CDR1 SGHDT, CDR2 YYEEEE. The CDR3 loop reads CASTDRDEQYF. In DNA form, the CDR3 reads TGTGCCAGCACGGACAGGGATGAGCAGTACTTC.